A selection of T cell receptor beta chains follows, all from one sample in a study of blood T cell repertoires in COVID-19. Sequenced by immunoSEQ multiplex PCR; TCRdb stores in-frame clones only, minus some. The sample consists of 250,000 to 300,000 clones, roughly 85% of them appearing once. Sequencing input: peripheral blood. These receptors all come from a man aged 55 to 70 who had recovered from COVID-19. Both conserved end residues are part of each CDR3. Each record gives: CDR3 length, V gene, J gene, D gene, clone size, CDR3 DNA, CDR3 protein. D genes are given only for firm matches. Rows give clone size only sometimes, using once, few, many, or a class for an expanded clone.

18	TRBV11-3	TRBJ2-2	TRBD2	once	TGTGCCAGCAGCTTAGGGGCTAGCGGGAGTACGGCCACCGGGGAGCTGTTTTTT	CASSLGASGSTATGELFF
14	TRBV4-1	TRBJ1-2	TRBD1	.	TGCGCCAGCAGCCCGGGACAGGGGGCGTTGGGCTACACCTTC	CASSPGQGALGYTF
14	TRBV11-2	TRBJ2-1	.	.	TGTGCCAGCAGTACAGGGAGGGTATACAATGAGCAGTTCTTC	CASSTGRVYNEQFF
18	TRBV25-1	TRBJ2-2	TRBD2	.	TGTGCCAGCAGTGACCGAACTAGCGGGGGAGGATACACCGGGGAGCTGTTTTTT	CASSDRTSGGGYTGELFF
16	TRBV11-3	TRBJ1-4	TRBD1	.	TGTGCCAGCAGCCCAACCAGGGGGCATGGGAATGAAAAACTGTTTTTT	CASSPTRGHGNEKLFF
16	TRBV5-8	TRBJ2-1	TRBD2	.	TGTGCCAGCAGCTTGGCCAGGACTAGCGGGGTAGGGGTGGTGTTCTTC	CASSLARTSGVGVVFF
13	TRBV30	TRBJ2-3	.	many	TGTGCCTGGAGTGCGGGACAAAGAGATACGCAGTATTTT	CAWSAGQRDTQYF
13	TRBV14	TRBJ1-1	.	.	TGTGCCAGCAGCCAAGAACTTACCACTGAAGCTTTCTTT	CASSQELTTEAFF
13	TRBV7-9	TRBJ1-6	TRBD1	.	TGTGCCAGCAGCCAGACAGGGAGTTCACCCCTCCACTTT	CASSQTGSSPLHF
12	TRBV5-5	TRBJ1-1	.	few	TGTGCCAGCAGCTTGTTGGGCAGGGAAGCTTTCTTT	CASSLLGREAFF
15	TRBV5-1	TRBJ2-7	.	few	TGCGCCAGCAGCTTGGAGGGGCTCCACCGGAACGAGCAGTACTTC	CASSLEGLHRNEQYF
15	TRBV2	TRBJ2-1	TRBD1	.	TGTGCCAACATAGTCCGGGACAGGGGGCTCTTTGAGCAGTTCTTC	CANIVRDRGLFEQFF
14	TRBV7-3	TRBJ2-1	.	.	TGTGCCAGCAGCTTAGGCAGGGCGGACAATGAGCAGTTCTTC	CASSLGRADNEQFF
16	TRBV7-2	TRBJ2-3	TRBD2	.	TGTGCCAGCAGCTTAGGGCCTAGCGGGGGGGCGAATACGCAGTATTTT	CASSLGPSGGANTQYF
12	TRBV2	TRBJ2-5	.	.	TGTGCCAGCCAGGGAGGTTGGGAGACCCAGTACTTC	CASQGGWETQYF
16	TRBV12-5	TRBJ2-3	.	.	TGTGCTAGTGGTTTGGTACTGGGAACCAGGAGGGATACGCAGTATTTT	CASGLVLGTRRDTQYF
15	TRBV11-3	TRBJ1-6	TRBD1	few	TGTGCCAAAACAGGGGTGAGCTCCTATAATTCACCCCTCCACTTT	CAKTGVSSYNSPLHF
14	TRBV28	TRBJ1-4	.	.	TGTGCCAGCAGTTTTTGGCAGGGTTACGAAAAACTGTTTTTT	CASSFWQGYEKLFF
16	TRBV6-5	TRBJ2-7	.	.	TGTGCCAGCAGTTCGCGAAGTCGACAGGACTCCTACGAGCAGTACTTC	CASSSRSRQDSYEQYF
16	TRBV7-2	TRBJ1-3	TRBD1	once	TGTGCCAGCAGCTTAGAGGGGACAGTTTCTGGAAACACCATATATTTT	CASSLEGTVSGNTIYF
12	TRBV29-1	TRBJ2-3	TRBD2	.	TGCAGCGCCGGACTAGCGATAGATACGCAGTATTTT	CSAGLAIDTQYF
18	TRBV6-2/TRBV6-3	TRBJ1-5	.	.	.	CASSYPEGSGQADQPQHF
13	TRBV5-4	TRBJ2-1	.	.	TGTGCCGTCAGTCGGGGGGCTGGCAATGAGCAGTTCTTC	CAVSRGAGNEQFF
15	TRBV19	TRBJ2-7	TRBD2	.	TGTGCCAGTAGACAACTAGCGGGAGGGCCGGGGGAGCAGTACTTC	CASRQLAGGPGEQYF
17	TRBV2	TRBJ1-1	TRBD1	.	TGTGCCAGCAGTGAGCCCTTAAAGAAGGTAGGGGGCCCCGAAGCTTTCTTT	CASSEPLKKVGGPEAFF
14	TRBV5-1	TRBJ1-1	.	.	TGCGCCAGCAGCTTGGGACACGCGACGACTGAAGCTTTCTTT	CASSLGHATTEAFF
12	TRBV30	TRBJ2-7	TRBD2	.	TGTGCCTGGAGCCCCAGCGGGAACGAGCAGTACTTC	CAWSPSGNEQYF